These 23 T cell receptor beta chains share one sample of origin, sequenced in a study of blood T cell repertoires in COVID-19. This table comes from immunoSEQ multiplex PCR, and its TCRdb copy is limited to in-frame clones, with some not included. The data hold approximately 250,000 clones, with roughly 90% observed a single time. Sequenced material: PBMCs or T cells enriched from blood (not recorded which). The receptors shown here come from a woman aged 30 to 39 who had recovered from COVID-19.

This chain connects TRBV7-3 to TRBJ2-1, with a possible D match to TRBD2 (6 bases). Germline V lookup: CDR1 SGHTA, CDR2 FQGTGA. Deletions cut 2 bases from V and 6 bases from J, with 14 bases between. There are 15 residues in the CDR3. For the CDR3, the DNA is TGTGCCAGCAGCTTACGGGGGAGGACCACCAATGAGCAGTTCTTC. This codes for CASSLRGRTTNEQFF.

The chain joins TRBV2 to TRBJ1-1, with 7 bases that match TRBD1. The J segment lost 2 bases and the V segment lost 9 bases, leaving 18 bases of the junction unmatched. The CDR3 contains 17 residues. The V gene's germline CDR1 is SNHLY and CDR2 FYNNEI. The CDR3 region has the DNA TGTGCCAGGATGGTGGAACACACAGGGGCCATCAACACTGAAGCTTTCTTT. Translating gives CARMVEHTGAINTEAFF.

The chain combines TRBV4-1 with TRBJ2-7; maybe TRBD1 (5 bases). Deletions cut 0 bases from V and 3 bases from J, with 15 bases between. The CDR3 consists of 16 residues. In germline, CDR1 is MGHRA, CDR2 YSYEKL. For the CDR3, the DNA is TGCGCCAGCAGCCAAGATGATGTAAGGGGCGTCTACGAGCAGTACTTC. It translates to CASSQDDVRGVYEQYF.

This rearrangement joins TRBV7-2 to TRBJ1-2, with TRBD1 matching over 10 bases. This CDR3 contains 16 residues. Trimming cost V 5 bases and J 6 bases; bases outside gene matches: 12. The germline V gene has CDR1 SGHTA and CDR2 FQGNSA. The CDR3 region has the DNA TGTGCCAGCAGCGTGAGGTGGGACAGGGGATTCGATGGCTACACCTTC. Residues: CASSVRWDRGFDGYTF.

The V call is TRBV27, the J call TRBJ2-1; 7 positions match TRBD2. From germline, CDR1 is MNHEY and CDR2 SMNVEV (reference sequence). Unmatched junction bases numbered 8, after V lost 5 bases and J lost 7 bases. The CDR3 runs 14 residues. The CDR3 DNA reads as TGTGCCAGCAGTCCCAAACTAGCGAGTAATGAGCAGTTCTTC. Protein sequence: CASSPKLASNEQFF.

The V call is TRBV12-5, the J call TRBJ2-1; 12 bases map to TRBD2. J was trimmed by 9 bases and V by 2 bases; bases with no gene match: 8. This CDR3 is 16 amino acids long. Germline-derived CDR1 and CDR2 are LGHNT and FRNRAP. CDR3 sequence (DNA): TGTGCTAGTGGTTTGAAACTAGCGGGAGGTAAGGGTGAGCAGTTCTTC. Its translation: CASGLKLAGGKGEQFF. Together with reference TRBV12-5 and TRBJ2-1, the CDR3 gives the full variable domain: DARVTQTPRHKVTEMGQEVTMRCQPILGHNTVFWYRQTMMQGLELLAYFRNRAPLDDSGMPKDRFSAEMPDATLATLKIQPSEPRDSAVYFCASGLKLAGGKGEQFFGPGTRLTVL.

The rearrangement joins TRBV27 to TRBJ2-5; possible D gene TRBD2, 5 bases. Germline CDR1 is MNHEY and CDR2 is SMNVEV (reference sequence). The ends were cut back, 5 bases at V and 2 bases at J, with 18 bases in the middle. This CDR3 contains 16 residues. Written as DNA, the CDR3 is TGTGCCAGCAGTCCCTCGGGGTACAAATTTCAAGAGACCCAGTACTTC. Translation: CASSPSGYKFQETQYF.

The chain has TRBV4-1 and TRBJ2-3, with TRBD2 as a possible D gene (5 bases). V lost 3 bases and J lost 5, with 15 bases in between. This CDR3 has 15 amino acids. Per the germline V gene, CDR1 is MGHRA and CDR2 is YSYEKL. This CDR3 is CASSQGSGMRDTQYF. CDR3 DNA sequence: TGCGCCAGCAGCCAGGGCTCCGGGATGAGAGATACGCAGTATTTT.

This rearrangement joins TRBV30 to TRBJ1-2, with D possibly being TRBD1 (6 bases). The CDR3 extends over 10 amino acids. The germline V and J ends were trimmed by 5 bases and 7 bases, with 8 bases remaining between them. Germline V gene data show CDR1 as GTSNPN and CDR2 as SVGIG (reference sequence). The CDR3 sequence is CAWGQIGYTF. As DNA, the CDR3 is TGTGCCTGGGGACAGATTGGCTACACCTTC.

This rearrangement joins TRBV19 to TRBJ1-2; D perhaps matches TRBD1 (5 bases). Per germline, CDR1 LNHDA and CDR2 SQIVND (reference sequence). V gave up 1 base and J gave up 4 bases, with 16 bases separating them. This CDR3 region has 16 residues. The CDR3 reads CASSIVLDRLFYGYTF. CDR3 in DNA: TGTGCCAGTAGTATAGTATTAGACAGACTTTTCTATGGCTACACCTTC.

Written as DNA, the CDR3 is TGTGCCAGCAGCGCTAGCACAGCATCTAGTTATGGCTACACCTTC. Protein product: CASSASTASSYGYTF. The chain is built from TRBV7-2 and TRBJ1-2; D gene ambiguous. The V end lost 5 bases, the J end lost 5 bases, and 18 bases lay between the germline ends. Germline V gives CDR1 SGHTA, CDR2 FQGNSA. The CDR3 contains 15 residues. Using reference TRBV7-2 and TRBJ1-2 for the parts outside the CDR3, the full variable domain is GAGVSQSPSNKVTEKGKDVELRCDPISGHTALYWYRQSLGQGLEFLIYFQGNSAPDKSGLPSDRFSAERTGGSVSTLTIQRTQQEDSAVYLCASSASTASSYGYTFGSGTRLTVV.

The chain links TRBV27 to TRBJ2-7; 8 bases map to TRBD2. Looked up from germline, CDR1 is MNHEY and CDR2 is SMNVEV (reference sequence). The CDR3 is 12 residues long. With 7 bases clipped from V and 5 bases from J, the junction kept 4 bases outside the gene matches. Here the CDR3 DNA reads TGTGCCAGCAACGGGGGGGCCCACGAGCAGTACTTC. Protein: CASNGGAHEQYF.

The CDR3 nucleotides are TGTGCCAGCAGTTCGCTTTCTACTGGGGCCAACGTCCTGACTTTC. It encodes CASSSLSTGANVLTF. The chain has TRBV27 and TRBJ2-6; D is uncertain. Germline V gives CDR1 MNHEY, CDR2 SMNVEV (reference sequence). The V gene lost 4 bases and the J gene lost 2 bases, with 9 bases spanning the gap. The CDR3 totals 15 residues.

The chain combines TRBV6-5 with TRBJ2-2; D possibly corresponds to TRBD2 (5 bases). V was shortened by 8 bases and J by 3 bases, with 10 bases between the two germline ends. This CDR3 contains 13 residues. Germline V lookup: CDR1 MNHEY, CDR2 SVGAGI. CDR3 in amino acids: CASGTGDTGELFF. As DNA, the CDR3 is TGTGCCAGCGGAACCGGGGACACCGGGGAGCTGTTTTTT.

V is TRBV30 and J is TRBJ2-7, with D tentatively TRBD1 (6 bases). Germline CDR1 and CDR2: GTSNPN and SVGIG (reference sequence). The length of the CDR3 is 15 residues. Trimming removed 5 bases from V and 1 base from J, with 18 bases in between. The CDR3 is CAWGPGVLLSYEQYF. CDR3 DNA: TGTGCCTGGGGACCAGGGGTACTCCTTTCCTACGAGCAGTACTTC.

This chain connects TRBV29-1 to TRBJ2-2; D is unresolved. Trimming left V 4 bases short and J 4 bases short, with 10 bases between. CDR3 length: 13 residues. Germline V CDR1 and CDR2: SQVTM, ANQGSEA. CDR3 DNA: TGCAGCGTTGGCAACCGACTCACCGGGGAGCTGTTTTTT. Translated: CSVGNRLTGELFF.

This CDR3 reads CASSPQDSTYNSPLHF. The DNA of the CDR3 is TGTGCCAGCAGCCCCCAGGACTCTACCTATAATTCACCCCTCCACTTT. The chain is built from TRBV7-2 and TRBJ1-6; D is unclear. The CDR3 covers 16 residues. Trimming left V 5 bases short and J 2 bases short, with 13 bases between. The germline V gene encodes CDR1 SGHTA and CDR2 FQGNSA.

The J gene is TRBJ2-3, the V gene TRBV5-1, with D perhaps TRBD1 (6 bases). CDR1 is SGHRS and CDR2 is YFSETQ in the germline V gene. Trimming cost V 1 base and J 4 bases, with 19 bases left between them. This CDR3 comprises 17 residues. The CDR3 here is CASSLWVLAGAPDTQYF. The CDR3 DNA reads TGCGCCAGCAGCTTGTGGGTTTTGGCAGGGGCACCAGATACGCAGTATTTT.

A few counts support this clone. The chain joins TRBV18 to TRBJ2-5, with D possibly being TRBD1 (6 bases). The V gene lost 3 bases and the J gene lost 4 bases, with 24 bases spanning the gap. CDR3 length: 18 amino acids. In germline, CDR1 is KGHSH, CDR2 LQKENI. CDR3 in amino acids: CASSPVVGPQGLGETQYF. CDR3 nucleotide sequence: TGTGCCAGCTCACCCGTGGTGGGACCACAGGGTCTCGGAGAGACCCAGTACTTC.

This rearrangement joins TRBV9 to TRBJ2-7; 8 nucleotides agree with TRBD1. V gave up 3 bases and J gave up 7 bases; unmatched junction bases: 6. Germline loops: CDR1 SGDLS, CDR2 YYNGEE. The CDR3 has 13 amino acids. The CDR3 region is CASSARQGWEQYF. In nucleotides, the CDR3 is TGTGCCAGCAGCGCTAGACAGGGGTGGGAGCAGTACTTC.

This clone is a singleton in its sample. V usage is TRBV18 and J usage is TRBJ1-2, with 7 bases that match TRBD1. The V gene end was trimmed by 3 bases and the J gene end by 5 bases; junction bases not matched to a gene: 9. There are 15 residues in the CDR3. In germline, CDR1 is KGHSH, CDR2 LQKENI. The CDR3 region is CASSPLGGEGYGYTF. Written as DNA, the CDR3 is TGTGCCAGCTCACCGCTAGGGGGCGAGGGATATGGCTACACCTTC. Full variable domain (remainder filled in from reference TRBV18 and TRBJ1-2): NAGVMQNPRHLVRRRGQEARLRCSPMKGHSHVYWYRQLPEEGLKFMVYLQKENIIDESGMPKERFSAEFPKEGPSILRIQQVVRGDSAAYFCASSPLGGEGYGYTFGSGTRLTVV.

This chain uses TRBV6-5 with TRBJ1-2; the match to TRBD1 covers 8 bases. There are 11 residues in the CDR3. The V gene end was trimmed by 6 bases and the J gene end by 8 bases; junction bases not matched to a gene: 2. The V gene's germline CDR1 is MNHEY and CDR2 SVGAGI. The CDR3 DNA reads as TGTGCCAGCAGAACAGGGGGAGGCTACACCTTC. The encoded protein is CASRTGGGYTF.

The CDR3 protein is CASSRLDPADTQYF. In DNA, the CDR3 is TGTGCCAGCAGCCGACTAGACCCCGCAGATACGCAGTATTTT. This chain joins TRBV6-5 and TRBJ2-3; D possibly corresponds to TRBD2 (6 bases). The V gene lost 6 bases and the J gene lost 4 bases, with 14 bases spanning the gap. The CDR3 totals 14 residues. CDR1 and CDR2 from the germline V gene are MNHEY and SVGAGI.